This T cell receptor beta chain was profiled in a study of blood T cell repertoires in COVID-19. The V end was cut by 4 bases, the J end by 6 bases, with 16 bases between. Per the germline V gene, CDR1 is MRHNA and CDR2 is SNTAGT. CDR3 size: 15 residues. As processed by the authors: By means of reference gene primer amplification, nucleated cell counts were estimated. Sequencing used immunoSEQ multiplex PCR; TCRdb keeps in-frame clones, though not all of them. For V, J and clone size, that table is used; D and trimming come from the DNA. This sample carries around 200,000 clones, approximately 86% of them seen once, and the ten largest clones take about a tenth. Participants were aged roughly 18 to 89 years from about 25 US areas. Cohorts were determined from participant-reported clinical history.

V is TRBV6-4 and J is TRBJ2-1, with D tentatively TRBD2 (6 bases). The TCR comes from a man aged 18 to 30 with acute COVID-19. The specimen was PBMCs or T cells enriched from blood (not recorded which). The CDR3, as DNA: TGTGCCAGCAGTGTCTCCGGGACTGGCCTCAATGAGCAGTTCTTC. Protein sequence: CASSVSGTGLNEQFF.